The 31 T cell receptor beta chains reported below all come from one sample, sequenced in a study of cytomegalovirus exposure and HLA in healthy donors. In the PCR, 60 Vbeta and 13 Jbeta primers were used. Clones were sequenced by immunoSEQ multiplex PCR, and TCRdb holds only the in-frame ones, with some missing. The data hold some 65,000 clones, with less than 70% observed a single time. Material for sequencing was PBMCs. These receptors were taken from a man under 40 in good health and CMV-seronegative.

The chain has TRBV6-5 and TRBJ2-3; 11 bases align to TRBD2. CDR1 MNHEY and CDR2 SVGAGI come from the germline V gene. The CDR3 length is 15 residues. V lost 6 bases and J lost 7; bases outside the gene matches: 9. In nucleotides, the CDR3 is TGTGCCAGCAGGGACCAACTAGCGGGGGTACATACGCAGTATTTT. Translation: CASRDQLAGVHTQYF.

As DNA, the CDR3 is TGTGCCAGCTCACCAGGGCGAGGGCGGGAGCAGTACTTC. Translating it yields CASSPGRGREQYF. V gene TRBV18 combines with J gene TRBJ2-5; the match to TRBD2 covers 7 bases. V lost 2 bases, J lost 11 bases, and 8 bases stayed unmatched. CDR3 length: 13 residues. Germline V CDR1 and CDR2: KGHSH, LQKENI.

The chain has TRBV2 and TRBJ2-3; 13 bases line up with TRBD2. The length of the CDR3 is 18 residues. The J segment lost 5 bases and the V segment lost 1 base, leaving 9 bases of the junction unmatched. CDR1 is SNHLY and CDR2 is FYNNEI in the germline V gene. CDR3 loop: CASSEDAGLAGPEDTQYF. CDR3 nucleotides: TGTGCCAGCAGTGAAGACGCGGGACTAGCGGGGCCGGAAGATACGCAGTATTTT.

This clone showed up just a few times. V is TRBV7-6 and J is TRBJ2-7; 8 nucleotides agree with TRBD1. The V segment lost 3 bases and the J segment 1 base; nucleotides outside the gene matches: 2. The CDR3 has 14 amino acids. CDR1 is SGHVS and CDR2 is FNYEAQ in the germline V gene. The CDR3 here is CASSLDRDSYEQYF. The CDR3, as DNA: TGTGCCAGCAGCTTGGACAGGGATTCCTACGAGCAGTACTTC.

V and J are TRBV7-2 and TRBJ1-1, with 8 bases lining up with TRBD1. The CDR3 sequence is 14 residues long. The germline V gene encodes CDR1 SGHTA and CDR2 FQGNSA. Trimming at V came to 5 bases and at J to 5 bases, leaving 7 bases not matched to a gene. In nucleotides, the CDR3 is TGTGCCAGCAGCAAGGACAGGGTCGAGACTGAAGCTTTCTTT. Protein sequence: CASSKDRVETEAFF.

A remark on this clone: A read error may produce the germline difference seen at one junction end. This sequence joins TRBV14 and TRBJ2-7, with 8 bases that match TRBD1. The germline gives CDR1 SGHDN, CDR2 FVKESK. The CDR3 runs to 15 residues. The CDR3 here is CASSQRGQGAYEKYF. CDR3 nucleotides: TGTGCCAGCAGCCAAAGAGGACAGGGAGCCTACGAGAAGTACTTC.

This sequence joins TRBV25-1 and TRBJ2-7, with 7 bases fitting TRBD1. The CDR3 contains 13 residues. Germline V lookup: CDR1 MGHDK, CDR2 SYGVNS. With 3 bases clipped from V and 2 bases from J, the junction kept 1 base outside the gene matches. The CDR3 sequence is CASSDGTAYEQYF. CDR3 DNA sequence: TGTGCCAGCAGTGACGGGACAGCCTACGAGCAGTACTTC.

Regarding this clone: The junction shows a germline mismatch at one end, possibly a read error. This sequence joins TRBV6-1 and TRBJ2-1, with D possibly matching TRBD1 (6 bases). The CDR3 loop spans 12 amino acids. CDR1 is MNHNS and CDR2 is SASEGT in the germline V gene. This CDR3 reads CASSEAGDIKLF. CDR3 DNA: TGTGCCAGCAGTGAAGCGGGGGACATCAAGCTCTTC.

The gene calls are TRBV7-6 and TRBJ2-5; TRBD2 matches 9 bases. The J call could be wrong; TRBJ2-7 is a better fit for the DNA end. This CDR3 spans 16 amino acids. Per germline, CDR1 SGHVS and CDR2 FNYEAQ. DNA of the CDR3: TGTGCCAGCAGCTCGGGGGAGGCTAGCGGGGACTACGAGCAGTACTTC. As protein: CASSSGEASGDYEQYF.

This clone was seen only a few times. V gene TRBV19 combines with J gene TRBJ1-1; D is perhaps TRBD1 (5 bases). V gave up 1 base and J gave up 5 bases, with 14 bases separating them. Germline assignment: CDR1 LNHDA and CDR2 SQIVND (reference sequence). This CDR3 contains 15 residues. CDR3 region: CASSIGPRVGTEAFF. The CDR3 DNA reads TGTGCCAGTAGTATAGGCCCCAGGGTTGGAACTGAAGCTTTCTTT.

This clone was observed a few times. The rearrangement joins TRBV30 to TRBJ2-1, with TRBD2 matching over 9 bases. Germline values: CDR1 GTSNPN, CDR2 SVGIG (reference sequence). Unmatched junction bases numbered 14, after V lost 2 bases and J lost 12 bases. The CDR3 loop spans 15 amino acids. The CDR3 DNA sequence: TGTGCCTGGAGTCTCGGCCTAGCGGGAAGGTCTCCGCAGTTCTTC. It yields the protein CAWSLGLAGRSPQFF.

The CDR3 coding sequence is TGTGCCAGCAGCCGTACTGACTCCCACTATGGCTACACCTTC. Protein: CASSRTDSHYGYTF. The chain joins TRBV7-9 to TRBJ1-2; unclear D gene. The CDR3 spans 14 residues. CDR1 and CDR2 from the germline V gene are SEHNR and FQNEAQ (reference sequence). Trimming took off 5 bases at V and 3 bases at J, with 13 bases between the two ends. Supplemented by reference TRBV7-9 and TRBJ1-2, the full variable domain reads DTGVSQNPRHKITKRGQNVTFRCDPISEHNRLYWYRQTLGQGPEFLTYFQNEAQLEKSRLLSDRFSAERPKGSFSTLEIQRTEQGDSAMYLCASSRTDSHYGYTFGSGTRLTVV.

The J gene is TRBJ2-6, the V gene TRBV11-2, with D perhaps TRBD1 (6 bases). Germline values: CDR1 SGHAT, CDR2 FQNNGV. Trimming left V 5 bases short and J 0 bases short, with 14 bases between. There are 17 residues in the CDR3. CDR3: CASSKRQAVSGANVLTF. The DNA for the CDR3 is TGTGCCAGCAGCAAACGACAGGCCGTCTCTGGGGCCAACGTCCTGACTTTC.

This rearrangement joins TRBV2 to TRBJ2-3, with D possibly matching TRBD2 (5 bases). The CDR3 extends over 16 amino acids. Germline lookup yields CDR1 SNHLY and CDR2 FYNNEI. The V gene lost 8 bases and the J gene lost 2 bases, with 20 bases spanning the gap. CDR3 in DNA: TGTGCCAGCTACCCCTTCGCTAGCACCACCACAGATACGCAGTATTTT. As protein: CASYPFASTTTDTQYF.

The rearrangement joins TRBV5-4 to TRBJ2-7, with D possibly matching TRBD1 (5 bases). V was clipped by 5 bases and J by 1 base, with 10 bases between them. The CDR3 has 13 residues. In germline, CDR1 is SGHNT, CDR2 YYREEE (reference sequence). The CDR3 protein is CASSQGRSYEQYF. CDR3 DNA sequence: TGTGCCAGCAGTCAGGGTCGATCCTACGAGCAGTACTTC.

The chain uses TRBV25-1 and TRBJ1-6; TRBD1 matches 11 bases. The V gene end was trimmed by 1 base and the J gene end by 10 bases; junction bases not matched to a gene: 3. This CDR3 has 15 residues. Per the germline V gene, CDR1 is MGHDK and CDR2 is SYGVNS. The CDR3 loop is CASSEWTGGGSPLHF. DNA of the CDR3: TGTGCCAGCAGTGAATGGACAGGGGGCGGGTCACCCCTCCACTTT. Variable domain in full (rest from reference TRBV25-1 and TRBJ1-6): EADIYQTPRYLVIGTGKKITLECSQTMGHDKMYWYQQDPGMELHLIHYSYGVNSTEKGDLSSESTVSRIRTEHFPLTLESARPSHTSQYLCASSEWTGGGSPLHFGNGTRLTVT.

This clone was seen a handful of times. V usage is TRBV11-3 and J usage is TRBJ2-6; 10 bases fit TRBD1. Germline V CDR1 and CDR2: SGHNT, YENEEA. Losses at the gene ends were 5 bases for V and 0 bases for J; bases not matched to a gene: 7. The CDR3 contains 18 residues. The CDR3 DNA reads TGTGCCAGCAGCCGTGGACAGGGGGTAGGCTCTGGGGCCAACGTCCTGACTTTC. This encodes CASSRGQGVGSGANVLTF.

The gene calls are TRBV7-2 and TRBJ1-1; weak D call: TRBD1 (5 bases). Germline CDR1 and CDR2: SGHTA and FQGNSA. The V end was cut by 7 bases, the J end by 1 base, with 13 bases between. This CDR3 is 14 amino acids long. The CDR3: CASTLFGQNTEAFF. Here the CDR3 DNA reads TGTGCCAGCACCCTGTTTGGACAGAACACTGAAGCTTTCTTT.

The chain links TRBV10-2 to TRBJ1-1, with D unresolved. Germline V gives CDR1 WSHSY, CDR2 SAAADI. The CDR3 length is 13 residues. V lost 3 bases and J 1 base, leaving 6 bases between the germline ends. DNA of the CDR3: TGCGCCAGCAGTGAATGGAGGAACACTGAAGCTTTCTTT. Amino acid sequence: CASSEWRNTEAFF.

The V and J genes are TRBV4-1 and TRBJ2-7; 7 bases line up with TRBD2. The CDR3 is made up of 15 amino acids. Trimming took 0 bases from V and 3 from J; bases not matched to a gene: 5. Germline V gene sequence: CDR1 MGHRA, CDR2 YSYEKL. The CDR3 region is CASSQEPGGYYEQYF. DNA for the CDR3: TGCGCCAGCAGCCAAGAGCCGGGGGGTTACTACGAGCAGTACTTC.

This clone showed up just a few times. The chain has TRBV30 and TRBJ1-5, with D possibly being TRBD1 (6 bases). This CDR3 has 13 amino acids. V was shortened by 1 base and J by 4 bases, with 8 bases between the two germline ends. The germline V gene has CDR1 GTSNPN and CDR2 SVGIG (reference sequence). CDR3 loop: CAWSEQGNQPQHF. For the CDR3, the DNA is TGTGCCTGGAGTGAACAGGGTAATCAGCCCCAGCATTTT.

The chain has TRBV14 and TRBJ1-2; no reliable D call. The germline V gene encodes CDR1 SGHDN and CDR2 FVKESK. The V gene lost 1 base and the J gene lost 2 bases, with 11 bases spanning the gap. CDR3 length equals 15 residues. This chain's CDR3 is CASSQGTASNYGYTF. For the CDR3, the DNA is TGTGCCAGCAGCCAAGGAACAGCCTCAAACTATGGCTACACCTTC.

The chain joins TRBV29-1 to TRBJ2-7; 10 nucleotides line up with TRBD1. The CDR3 is made up of 11 amino acids. The ends lost 5 bases at V and 7 bases at J; junction bases unmatched: 2. The germline gives CDR1 SQVTM, CDR2 ANQGSEA. The CDR3: CSVRGQGEQYF. The CDR3 DNA sequence: TGCAGCGTTAGGGGACAGGGGGAGCAGTACTTC.

The chain carries TRBV7-2 and TRBJ1-1; 7 bases map to TRBD1. The ends lost 5 bases at V and 11 bases at J; junction bases unmatched: 14. Looked up from germline, CDR1 is SGHTA and CDR2 is FQGNSA. The CDR3 is 14 amino acids. The CDR3 sequence is CASSLTLQGRWAFF. In DNA, the CDR3 is TGTGCCAGCAGCCTAACCCTACAGGGGAGGTGGGCTTTCTTT.

This chain joins TRBV6-4 and TRBJ1-2; 8 nucleotides line up with TRBD1. Germline loops: CDR1 MRHNA, CDR2 SNTAGT. There are 15 residues in the CDR3. J was trimmed by 7 bases and V by 6 bases; bases with no gene match: 13. The CDR3 DNA follows: TGTGCCAGCAGGATGGACAGGGAGGTCCCAAGTGGCTACACCTTC. Its translation: CASRMDREVPSGYTF.

The chain carries TRBV21-1 and TRBJ2-3; the listed D gene, TRBD1, was not tested against the DNA. TRBV21-1 is marked as a pseudogene. This CDR3 spans 15 amino acids. In DNA form, the CDR3 reads TGTGCCAGCAGCATCCGGGACATAAGCACAGATACGCAGTATTTT. Its translation is CASSIRDISTDTQYF.

The chain combines TRBV6-5 with TRBJ1-3, with TRBD1 matching 7 bases. Trimming cost V 7 bases and J 0 bases; bases outside gene matches: 3. The length of the CDR3 is 14 residues. The germline gives CDR1 MNHEY, CDR2 SVGAGI. The CDR3 DNA sequence: TGTGCCAGCACCGCAGGGGGCTCTGGAAACACCATATATTTT. Its translation: CASTAGGSGNTIYF.

This clone has a handful of counts. The genes are TRBV4-1 and TRBJ2-5; the match to TRBD2 covers 15 bases. Per germline, CDR1 MGHRA and CDR2 YSYEKL. The V and J ends lost 0 bases and 5 bases, in that order; junction bases with no gene match: 4. This CDR3 contains 17 residues. The CDR3 DNA follows: TGCGCCAGCAGCCAAGAGGGGACTAGCGGGGGGACGGAGACCCAGTACTTC. This gives the protein CASSQEGTSGGTETQYF.

The V gene is TRBV11-2, the J gene TRBJ2-5; D is ambiguous. Germline loops: CDR1 SGHAT, CDR2 FQNNGV. The CDR3 sequence is 11 residues long. V was pared by 5 bases and J by 7 bases, with 8 bases between. The CDR3 sequence is CASSPSGTQYF. CDR3 nucleotide sequence: TGTGCCAGCAGCCCGTCCGGGACCCAGTACTTC.

The V gene is TRBV2, the J gene TRBJ1-5, with D tentatively TRBD1 (5 bases). The CDR3 sequence is 13 residues long. From germline, CDR1 is SNHLY and CDR2 FYNNEI. V shed 5 bases and J shed 4 bases, with 9 bases lying between them. The CDR3 protein is CASSNGGNQPQHF. Here the CDR3 DNA reads TGTGCCAGCAGTAACGGGGGAAATCAGCCCCAGCATTTT.

This clone appeared a single time. The J gene is TRBJ2-5, the V gene TRBV12-5, with 7 nucleotides matching TRBD2. CDR3 size: 13 residues. Germline V gene sequence: CDR1 LGHNT, CDR2 FRNRAP. After removal of 6 bases from V and 3 bases from J, the junction contained 4 bases not matched to a gene. CDR3 bases: TGTGCTAGTGGGGTCGGGGGGAAAGAGACCCAGTACTTC. This translates into CASGVGGKETQYF.